The source of this TCR beta chain is a study of blood T cell repertoires in COVID-19. Individuals aged about 18 to 89 years were recruited from 24 US areas. Self-reported history from a screening survey and questionnaire set each donor's cohort. The length of the CDR3 is 14 residues. Per the germline V gene, CDR1 is SGHDN and CDR2 is FVKESK. V was clipped by 2 bases and J by 6 bases, with 13 bases between them. The assay was immunoSEQ multiplex PCR, and TCRdb's table has in-frame clones only and misses some. The data contain a few hundred thousand clones, about 90% of them singletons. In this sample, this clone turned up a few times.

The TCR originated in a woman between 25 and 40 years old who had recovered from COVID-19. The sequenced material came from PBMCs or T cells enriched from blood (not recorded which). The chain combines TRBV14 with TRBJ1-2, with D tentatively TRBD1 (6 bases). The CDR3 coding sequence is TGTGCCAGCAGCCAAAAAAGGACAGAGGATGGCTACACCTTC. Encoded protein: CASSQKRTEDGYTF.